The T cell receptor beta chain described here comes from a study of vaccination effects on CD4 cells after COVID-19. Whole-study context: The culture medium for 2 million or so PBMC per well included roughly 10 IU/ml IL-2 and about 9.1 ug/ml peptides. Study-wide findings and caveats: Clones arising from infection and from vaccination showed marked clonal contraction late after vaccination.

Cells that had been cultured for nine to eleven days were the source of isolated CD4+ T cells. Neither prior SARS-CoV-2 infection nor positive nucleocapsid antibodies were present in the vaccine recipients. In the cultures, half the medium was exchanged for IL-2 medium on days 3 and 7. Germline V gene data show CDR1 as KGHSH and CDR2 as LQKENI. V gave up 0 bases and J gave up 0 bases, with 15 bases separating them. This CDR3 is built from 19 residues. Assay: immunoSEQ multiplex PCR; the TCRdb copy retains only in-frame clones and omits some. The sample has tens of thousands of clones, about four fifths seen once. Concerning this clone: The antigen is not known.

The chain is built from TRBV18 and TRBJ2-6, with D possibly TRBD2 on 7 matching bases. The clonotype originates from a human donor who received a COVID-19 vaccine. Sequencing used CD4+ T cells from PBMCs cultured without peptide, obtained before COVID-19 vaccination. CDR3 nucleotides: TGTGCCAGCTCACCACCGATAGGGGGAGGGGACTCTGGGGCCAACGTCCTGACTTTC. Residues: CASSPPIGGGDSGANVLTF.